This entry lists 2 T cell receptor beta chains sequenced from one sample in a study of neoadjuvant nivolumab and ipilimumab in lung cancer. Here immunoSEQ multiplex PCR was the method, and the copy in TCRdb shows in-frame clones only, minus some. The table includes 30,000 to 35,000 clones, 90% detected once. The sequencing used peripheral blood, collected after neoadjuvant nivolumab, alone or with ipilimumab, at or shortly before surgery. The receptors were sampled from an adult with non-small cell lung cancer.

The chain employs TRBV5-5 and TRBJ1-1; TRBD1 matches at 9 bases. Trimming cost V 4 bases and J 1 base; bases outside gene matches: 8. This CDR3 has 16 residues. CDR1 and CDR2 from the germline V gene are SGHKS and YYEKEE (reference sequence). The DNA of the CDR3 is TGTGCCAGCAGCCTAGGACAGGGGATAGGGAACACTGAAGCTTTCTTT. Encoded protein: CASSLGQGIGNTEAFF. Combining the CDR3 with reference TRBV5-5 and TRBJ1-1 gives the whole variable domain DAGVTQSPTHLIKTRGQQVTLRCSPISGHKSVSWYQQVLGQGPQFIFQYYEKEERGRGNFPDRFSARQFPNYSSELNVNALLLGDSALYLCASSLGQGIGNTEAFFGQGTRLTVV.

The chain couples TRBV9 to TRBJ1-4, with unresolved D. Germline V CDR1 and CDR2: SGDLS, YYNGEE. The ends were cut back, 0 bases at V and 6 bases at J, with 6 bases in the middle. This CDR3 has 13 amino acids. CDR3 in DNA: TGTGCCAGCAGCGTAGTTCCAGATGAAAAACTGTTTTTT. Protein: CASSVVPDEKLFF. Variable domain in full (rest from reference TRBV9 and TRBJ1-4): DSGVTQTPKHLITATGQRVTLRCSPRSGDLSVYWYQQSLDQGLQFLIQYYNGEERAKGNILERFSAQQFPDLHSELNLSSLELGDSALYFCASSVVPDEKLFFGSGTQLSVL.